This T cell receptor beta chain was obtained from a study of early T cells in non-severe SARS-CoV-2 infection. This clonotype appeared many times. Using its own MiXCR run on the 5' RACE reads, TCRdb lists one record per CDR3 protein. This table holds 45,000 to 70,000 distinct CDR3 sequences, about 8% found once. Germline loops: CDR1 DFQATT, CDR2 SNEGSKA (reference sequence). Trimming left V 0 bases short and J 0 bases short, with 5 bases between. The CDR3 has 13 amino acids. Sequences were derived from whole blood, sampled at baseline. This sequence was found in an adult who was a healthcare worker with PCR-confirmed SARS-CoV-2 infection or an uninfected control (not recorded which). The rearrangement uses TRBV20-1 and TRBJ1-2; no definite D call. This CDR3 reads CSARDRANYGYTF. DNA for the CDR3: TGCAGTGCTAGAGATAGAGCTAACTATGGCTACACCTTC.